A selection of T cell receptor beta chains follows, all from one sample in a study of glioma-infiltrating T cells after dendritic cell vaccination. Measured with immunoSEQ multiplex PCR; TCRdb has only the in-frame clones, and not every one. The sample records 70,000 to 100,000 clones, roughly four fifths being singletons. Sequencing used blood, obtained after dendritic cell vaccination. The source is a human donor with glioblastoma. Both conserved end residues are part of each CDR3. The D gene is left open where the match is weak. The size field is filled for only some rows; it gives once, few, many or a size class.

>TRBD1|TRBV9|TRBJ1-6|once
CASSARGLGNSPLHF
TGTGCCAGCAGCGCCAGGGGGCTGGGGAATTCACCCCTCCACTTT
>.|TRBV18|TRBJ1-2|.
CASSPGEGYGYTF
TGTGCCAGCTCACCGGGGGAGGGCTATGGCTACACCTTC
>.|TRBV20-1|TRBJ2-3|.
CSAMVVDTQYF
TGCAGTGCTATGGTAGTGGATACGCAGTATTTT
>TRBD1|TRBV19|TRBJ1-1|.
CASSMGGTGGAEAFF
TGTGCCAGTAGTATGGGAGGGACAGGGGGGGCTGAAGCTTTCTTT
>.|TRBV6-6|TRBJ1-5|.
CASTTTGLGNQPQHF
TGTGCCAGCACTACTACAGGGTTGGGCAATCAGCCCCAGCATTTT
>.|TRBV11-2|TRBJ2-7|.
CASSFGTAYEQYF
TGTGCCAGCAGCTTTGGAACAGCCTACGAGCAGTACTTC
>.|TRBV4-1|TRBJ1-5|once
CASSQGFGSNQPQHF
TGCGCCAGCAGCCAAGGATTCGGTAGCAATCAGCCCCAGCATTTT
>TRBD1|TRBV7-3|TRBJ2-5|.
CASSESGTGQETQYF
TGTGCCAGCAGCGAGTCCGGGACAGGGCAAGAGACCCAGTACTTC
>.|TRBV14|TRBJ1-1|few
CASSRAQGRNTEAFF
TGTGCCAGCAGCCGTGCCCAGGGGCGGAATACTGAAGCTTTCTTT
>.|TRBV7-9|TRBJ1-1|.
CASSQRRGETMNTEAFF
TGTGCCAGCAGCCAACGGCGCGGGGAGACTATGAACACTGAAGCTTTCTTT
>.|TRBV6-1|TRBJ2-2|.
CASSPEVLNTGELFF
TGTGCCAGCAGTCCGGAGGTATTGAACACCGGGGAGCTGTTTTTT
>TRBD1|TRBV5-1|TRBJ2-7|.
CASSTGGYEQYF
TGCGCCAGCAGCACAGGGGGGTACGAGCAGTACTTC
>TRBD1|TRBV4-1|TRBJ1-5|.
CASSHPGTGTNQPQHF
TGCGCCAGCAGCCACCCCGGGACAGGGACCAATCAGCCCCAGCATTTT
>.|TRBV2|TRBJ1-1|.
CASSVLNTEAFF
TGTGCCAGCAGCGTATTGAACACTGAAGCTTTCTTT
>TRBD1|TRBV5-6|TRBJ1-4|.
CASSSKMDRPRSGEKLFF
TGTGCCAGCAGCTCTAAGATGGACAGGCCCAGGTCCGGTGAAAAACTGTTTTTT
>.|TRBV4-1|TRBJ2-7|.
CASSQDRLNSYEQYF
TGCGCCAGCAGCCAAGACAGGCTTAACTCCTACGAGCAGTACTTC
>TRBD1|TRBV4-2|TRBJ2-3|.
CASSQGDRDSDTQYF
TGTGCCAGCAGCCAAGGGGACAGGGATTCGGATACGCAGTATTTT
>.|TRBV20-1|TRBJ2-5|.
CSGEHQETQYF
TGCAGTGGAGAGCACCAAGAGACCCAGTACTTC
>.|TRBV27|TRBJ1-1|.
CASSFLFGGEAFF
TGTGCCAGCAGTTTTCTTTTCGGCGGTGAAGCTTTCTTT
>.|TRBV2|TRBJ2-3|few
CATGSGYTDTQYF
TGTGCCACAGGGTCTGGCTACACAGATACGCAGTATTTT
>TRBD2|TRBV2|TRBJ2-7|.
CASSILAGGSEQYF
TGTGCCAGCAGCATACTAGCGGGGGGGTCCGAGCAGTACTTC
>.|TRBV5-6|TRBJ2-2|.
CASSYGVTGELFF
TGTGCCAGCAGCTACGGGGTCACCGGGGAGCTGTTTTTT
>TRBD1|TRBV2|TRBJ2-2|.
CASSFLTGGTGELFF
TGTGCCAGCAGTTTTCTCACAGGGGGAACCGGGGAGCTGTTTTTT
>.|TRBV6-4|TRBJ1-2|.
CASSDAGGAGYTF
TGTGCCAGCAGTGACGCGGGGGGTGCTGGCTACACCTTC
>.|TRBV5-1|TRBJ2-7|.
CASSLQSGSVREQYF
TGCGCCAGCAGCTTGCAGTCAGGATCGGTTAGAGAGCAGTACTTC
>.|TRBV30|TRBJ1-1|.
CAWSVHKNTEAFF
TGTGCCTGGAGTGTTCACAAGAACACTGAAGCTTTCTTT
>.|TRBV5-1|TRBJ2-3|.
CASSANPSSTDTQYF
TGCGCCAGCTCCGCAAACCCTAGCTCCACAGATACGCAGTATTTT
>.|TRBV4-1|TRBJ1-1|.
CASSLVQVTEAFF
TGCGCCAGCAGCCTCGTACAGGTCACTGAAGCTTTCTTT
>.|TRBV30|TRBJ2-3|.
CAWSGASTDTQYF
TGTGCCTGGAGTGGGGCCAGCACAGATACGCAGTATTTT
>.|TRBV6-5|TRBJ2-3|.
CASSTGGTDTQYF
TGTGCCAGCTCAACGGGGGGCACAGATACGCAGTATTTT
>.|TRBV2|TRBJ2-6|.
CASRLISGANVLTF
TGTGCCAGCAGACTCATCTCTGGGGCCAACGTCCTGACTTTC
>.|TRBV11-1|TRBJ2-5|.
CASSLDQGGETQYF
TGTGCCAGCAGCTTAGATCAGGGCGGAGAGACCCAGTACTTC
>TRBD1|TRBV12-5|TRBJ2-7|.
CASGLIVGQGFYEQYF
TGTGCTAGTGGTTTGATAGTAGGACAGGGGTTTTACGAGCAGTACTTC
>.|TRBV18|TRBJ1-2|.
CASSPGDIYGYTF
TGTGCCAGCTCACCTGGGGACATCTATGGCTACACCTTC
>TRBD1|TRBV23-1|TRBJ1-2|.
CASSQRSSGTGNNYGYTF
TGCGCCAGCAGTCAACGATCCTCCGGGACAGGGAACAACTATGGCTACACCTTC
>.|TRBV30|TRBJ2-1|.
CASYNNEQFF
TGTGCCTCCTATAACAATGAGCAGTTCTTC
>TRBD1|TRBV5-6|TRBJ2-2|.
CASSLIPTGDTGELFF
TGTGCCAGCAGCTTGATTCCCACAGGGGACACCGGGGAGCTGTTTTTT
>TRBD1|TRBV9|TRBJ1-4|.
CASSRQGQQRSEKLFF
TGTGCCAGCAGCAGACAGGGTCAGCAAAGAAGTGAAAAACTGTTTTTT
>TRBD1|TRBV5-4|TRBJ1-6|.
CASSRSTGLNSPLHF
TGTGCCAGCAGCCGATCGACAGGGCTTAATTCACCCCTCCACTTT
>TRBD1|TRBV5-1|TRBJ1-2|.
CASSLGKTGGRRSNGYTF
TGCGCCAGCAGCTTGGGGAAGACAGGGGGCCGTAGGTCTAACGGCTACACCTTC
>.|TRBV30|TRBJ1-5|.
CAWSQGLEQPQHF
TGTGCCTGGAGTCAGGGACTGGAACAGCCCCAGCATTTT
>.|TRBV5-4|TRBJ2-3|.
CASSFGLRGDTQYF
TGTGCCAGCAGCTTTGGTCTGCGGGGAGATACGCAGTATTTT
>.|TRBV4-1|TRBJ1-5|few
CASSQEGTGARTQHF
TGCGCCAGCAGCCAAGAGGGGACGGGAGCGAGGACCCAGCATTTT
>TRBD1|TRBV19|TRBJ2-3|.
CASSIFTGGADTQYF
TGTGCCAGTAGTATCTTCACAGGGGGAGCAGATACGCAGTATTTT
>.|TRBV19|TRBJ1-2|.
CASSSLDRGYGYTF
TGTGCCAGTAGTAGTTTGGACAGAGGCTATGGCTACACCTTC
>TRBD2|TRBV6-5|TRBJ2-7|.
CASSLIGRGSEQYF
TGTGCCAGCAGTTTGATTGGGCGGGGGAGCGAGCAGTACTTC
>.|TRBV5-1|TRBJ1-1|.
CASSLDRPNTEAFF
TGCGCCAGCAGCCTAGACAGGCCCAACACTGAAGCTTTCTTT
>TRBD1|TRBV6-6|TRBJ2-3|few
CASSRDRATDTQYF
TGTGCCAGCAGTCGGGACAGGGCCACAGATACGCAGTATTTT
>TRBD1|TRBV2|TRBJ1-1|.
CASSEEGQGNTEAFF
TGTGCCAGCAGTGAAGAAGGACAGGGGAACACTGAAGCTTTCTTT
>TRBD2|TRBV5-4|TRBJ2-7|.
CASSLELAESYEQYF
TGTGCCAGCAGCTTGGAACTAGCGGAAAGCTACGAGCAGTACTTC
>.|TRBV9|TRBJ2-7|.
CASSVGGTTNYEQYF
TGTGCCAGCAGCGTAGGTGGCACCACCAACTACGAGCAGTACTTC
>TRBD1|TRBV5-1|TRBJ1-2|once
CASSSTGGVSYTF
TGCGCCAGCAGCTCGACAGGGGGTGTGAGCTACACCTTC
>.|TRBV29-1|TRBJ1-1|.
CSGLTGQNTEAFF
TGCAGCGGGTTGACAGGCCAAAACACTGAAGCTTTCTTT
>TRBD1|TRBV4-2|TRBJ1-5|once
CASSQDYIQGVDNQPQHF
TGTGCCAGCAGCCAAGATTACATCCAGGGGGTTGACAATCAGCCCCAGCATTTT